A selection of T cell receptor beta chains follows, all from one sample in a study of T cell responses to AZD1222 COVID-19 vaccine. The protocol was immunoSEQ multiplex PCR, while the TCRdb copy is restricted to in-frame clones and leaves out a portion. The sample lists about 180,000 clones; about 90% were seen once. Sample: peripheral blood, taken 28 days after the second AZD1222 dose. The source is an adult who received the AZD1222 COVID-19 vaccine. Each CDR3 is given with its conserved first and last residue. Each record gives: D gene, clone size, V gene, J gene, CDR3 length, CDR3 DNA, CDR3 protein. D genes are given only for firm matches. Size is stated for part of the rows, as once, few or many counts, or as a class when the clone is expanded.

-	-	TRBV10-3	TRBJ2-5	12	TGTGCCATCCGGGACTCAGGGGAGACCCAGTACTTC	CAIRDSGETQYF
-	few	TRBV19	TRBJ1-1	17	TGTGCCAGTAGTATTAGTGAAGGAATTGACATGAACACTGAAGCTTTCTTT	CASSISEGIDMNTEAFF
-	-	TRBV6-2/TRBV6-3	TRBJ1-5	14	TGTGCCAGCAGTTACCAAGGGGGAGGGCAGCCCCAGCATTTT	CASSYQGGGQPQHF
TRBD1	-	TRBV2	TRBJ1-2	13	TGTGCCAGCAGCCACAACAGGGGAGACGGCTACACCTTC	CASSHNRGDGYTF
TRBD2	-	TRBV5-1	TRBJ2-5	14	TGCGCCAGCAGCTTGGTCGGGGGGCAAGAGACCCAGTACTTC	CASSLVGGQETQYF
TRBD2	-	TRBV27	TRBJ2-1	18	TGTGCCAGCAGTTTATTGGGGGGACTAGCGGGAGGGCCAGATGAGCAGTTCTTC	CASSLLGGLAGGPDEQFF
TRBD1	once	TRBV29-1	TRBJ2-5	11	TGCAGCGGACACAGGGGTCTGGGGCAGTACTTC	CSGHRGLGQYF
TRBD2	-	TRBV9	TRBJ2-1	16	TGTGCCAGCAGCGTAGACCCTAGCGGGCCGGTGAATGAGCAGTTCTTC	CASSVDPSGPVNEQFF
-	few	TRBV21-1	TRBJ1-5	16	TGTGCCAGCAGCACGATGCAGGGGTGGGTCAATCAGCCCCAGCATTTT	CASSTMQGWVNQPQHF
-	once	TRBV15	TRBJ1-5	16	TGTGCCACCAGCAGCCACGGGGGGCAGCTCAATCAGCCCCAGCATTTT	CATSSHGGQLNQPQHF
TRBD2	-	TRBV5-4	TRBJ2-1	15	TGTGCCAGCAGCTTGGGGGGACTAGCGGACAATGAGCAGTTCTTC	CASSLGGLADNEQFF
-	-	TRBV7-9	TRBJ1-3	17	TGTGCCAGCAGCCCGGTCATCAGCGCGAACTCTGGAAACACCATATATTTT	CASSPVISANSGNTIYF
-	-	TRBV21-1	TRBJ1-1	13	TGTGCCAGCAGCAACAACAGGCGCACTGAAGCTTTCTTT	CASSNNRRTEAFF
-	-	TRBV2	TRBJ2-1	14	TGTGCCAGCAGTCTCGGGACCCCGGGCAATGAGCAGTTCTTC	CASSLGTPGNEQFF
-	-	TRBV14	TRBJ2-5	15	TGTGCCAGCAGCCCGAGAGGGGGAGAAGGAGAGACCCAGTACTTC	CASSPRGGEGETQYF
-	-	TRBV5-1	TRBJ1-2	14	TGCGCCAGCAGCGCTACTACAGGGAACTATGGCTACACCTTC	CASSATTGNYGYTF
TRBD1	-	TRBV9	TRBJ2-2	16	TGTGCCAGCAGCATTCGACAGGGGGTGTACACCGGGGAGCTGTTTTTT	CASSIRQGVYTGELFF
TRBD2	-	TRBV5-5	TRBJ2-1	15	TGTGCCAGCAGCTTGTTTGGGACTAGGGGATTTGAGCAGTTCTTC	CASSLFGTRGFEQFF
-	-	TRBV29-1	TRBJ2-2	15	TGCAGCGTCGCCTTCTTAAGCTTGAACACCGGGGAGCTGTTTTTT	CSVAFLSLNTGELFF
TRBD1	-	TRBV27	TRBJ1-2	15	TGTGCCAGCAGTCGTTCAGGGCAGGGGGCGTGGGGCTACACCTTC	CASSRSGQGAWGYTF
-	few	TRBV18	TRBJ2-1	12	TGTGCCAGCTCACTTCCATACAATGAGCAGTTCTTC	CASSLPYNEQFF
-	once	TRBV9	TRBJ1-5	12	TGTGCCAGCAGCGGCCGAGATCAGCCCCAGCATTTT	CASSGRDQPQHF
-	-	TRBV6-5	TRBJ2-2	12	TGTGCCAGCAGATTAAACACCGGGGAGCTGTTTTTT	CASRLNTGELFF
-	-	TRBV15	TRBJ1-5	18	TGTGCCACCAGCAGAGAGTCGCGCAGGACAGCCGGGAATCAGCCCCAGCATTTT	CATSRESRRTAGNQPQHF
-	-	TRBV11-2	TRBJ1-1	11	TGTGCCAGCAGCCCGCAGGGAAAAGCTTTCTTT	CASSPQGKAFF
-	-	TRBV10-3	TRBJ2-6	19	TGTGCCATCAGTGAGTCTTGGGGGGCCCAAGACTCTGGGGCCAACGTCCTGACTTTC	CAISESWGAQDSGANVLTF
TRBD2	-	TRBV19	TRBJ2-3	17	TGTGCCAGTAGCCTCGAAAAGATAGCGGGGGGGCCGAATACGCAGTATTTT	CASSLEKIAGGPNTQYF
-	-	TRBV19	TRBJ1-5	15	TGTGCCAGTAGTATACAGCAATATAGCAATCAGCCCCAGCATTTT	CASSIQQYSNQPQHF
TRBD1	-	TRBV6-5	TRBJ2-5	15	TGTGCCAGCAGTAGAGGGGAAGGGGGCCTAGAGACCCAGTACTTC	CASSRGEGGLETQYF
TRBD1	-	TRBV9	TRBJ1-1	13	TGTGCCAGCAGAGAACAGGGGGCGGGTGAAGCTTTCTTT	CASREQGAGEAFF
TRBD1	-	TRBV18	TRBJ1-1	16	TGTGCCAGCTCACCACTGCCAGGGGGCGTGAACACTGAAGCTTTCTTT	CASSPLPGGVNTEAFF
TRBD1	-	TRBV24-1	TRBJ1-2	14	TGTGCCACCAGCAAAGGGACAGCCTATAATGGCTACACCTTC	CATSKGTAYNGYTF
-	-	TRBV7-2	TRBJ1-2	13	TGTGCCAGCAGCTTGCAACAGTTCTATGGCTACACCTTC	CASSLQQFYGYTF
TRBD2	-	TRBV10-2	TRBJ2-3	16	TGCGCCAGCATAGAGTCTAGCGGGGGGGGCACAGATACGCAGTATTTT	CASIESSGGGTDTQYF
-	-	TRBV27	TRBJ1-6	15	TGTGCCAGCAGTCCACGGCCACCTGGGAATTCACCCCTCCACTTT	CASSPRPPGNSPLHF
TRBD2	-	TRBV19	TRBJ2-4	14	TGTGCCAGTATCGGTCGCGGGGGGAAAAACATTCAGTACTTC	CASIGRGGKNIQYF
TRBD2	-	TRBV2	TRBJ2-3	20	TGTGCCAGCAGTGAAGCGGGACGGCGGGAGTCCTTACGGGTCACAGATACGCAGTATTTT	CASSEAGRRESLRVTDTQYF
-	once	TRBV7-3	TRBJ2-3	15	TGTGCCAGCAGCTTACAGGGGATAACCACAGATACGCAGTATTTT	CASSLQGITTDTQYF
TRBD2	-	TRBV7-2	TRBJ2-7	14	TGTGCCAGCAGCGCAACTAGCGGGCCCTACGAGCAGTACTTC	CASSATSGPYEQYF
-	-	TRBV7-2	TRBJ1-6	15	TGTGCCAGCAGCCTCAACAGGGTTCTTAATTCACCCCTCCACTTT	CASSLNRVLNSPLHF
TRBD2	-	TRBV5-1	TRBJ2-5	14	TGCGCCAGCAGCTTGGGGCTAGCGGTAGAGACCCAGTACTTC	CASSLGLAVETQYF
-	-	TRBV11-3	TRBJ2-1	13	TGTGCCAGCAGCTTCTTCGGGGACAATGAGCAGTTCTTC	CASSFFGDNEQFF